The 8 T cell receptor beta chains reported below all come from one sample, sequenced in a study of T cells after yellow fever vaccination (dated by TCRdb to between 2019 and 2020). The treatment or condition label corresponds to: live attenuated yellow fever vaccine strain. The library was generated by 5' RACE. Sequencing used an Illumina HiSeq 2500. TCRdb passed the public sequencing reads through fastp at Q25 and MiXCR, retaining productive beta sequences. When rows share a CDR3 protein, they turn into one entry using the most common DNA and genes. For this sample there are hundreds of thousands of distinct CDR3 sequences; around 12% appear just once. More than 12% of the sample belongs to the ten largest clones. This material consisted of PBMCs, taken on the day of the yellow fever booster vaccination. These receptors were obtained from a man aged 25-45 years who received the YFV17D yellow fever vaccine.

This clonotype was counted ten times or more. The V and J genes are TRBV12-3 or TRBV12-4 and TRBJ1-1, with a tentative D call TRBD1 (5 bases). Trimming took 8 bases from V and 4 from J, leaving 14 bases between them. The CDR3 covers 13 residues. The CDR3 region has the DNA TGTGCCAGCCGAGAGGGGATCGGCACTGAAGCTTTCTTT. Amino acids: CASREGIGTEAFF.

This clonotype showed up many times. The rearrangement links TRBV20-1 to TRBJ1-5, with D perhaps TRBD1 (5 bases). Trimming stripped 5 bases from V and 1 base from J, with 9 bases between. Germline-derived CDR1 and CDR2 are DFQATT and SNEGSKA (reference sequence). This CDR3 is built from 13 residues. CDR3 sequence: CSALGHSNQPQHF. Written as DNA, the CDR3 is TGCAGTGCTCTCGGACACAGCAATCAGCCCCAGCATTTT.

This clonotype was seen only a few times. This chain uses TRBV12-3 or TRBV12-4 with TRBJ1-2; D not certain. The V gene lost 3 bases and the J gene lost 8 bases, with 16 bases spanning the gap. The CDR3 runs to 14 residues. CDR3 DNA: TGTGCCAGCAGTTTGGGCAGGCCGGGATGGGGCTACACCTTC. As protein: CASSLGRPGWGYTF.

This clonotype was counted only a few times. This sequence joins TRBV2 and TRBJ2-1; D call uncertain. Germline V CDR1 and CDR2: SNHLY, FYNNEI. V shed 3 bases and J shed 0 bases, with 12 bases lying between them. The CDR3 loop spans 16 amino acids. The CDR3 DNA follows: TGTGCCAGCAGTGATGTGGTTACAAGCTCCTACAATGAGCAGTTCTTC. Residues: CASSDVVTSSYNEQFF.

The V gene is TRBV6-7, the J gene TRBJ2-7, with TRBD1 matching 9 bases. TRBV6-7 carries the ORF label, with uncertain function. V gave up 0 bases and J gave up 2 bases; unmatched junction bases: 2. CDR3 size: 15 residues. CDR3 DNA sequence: TGTGCCAGCAGTTACTCGGGACAGGGCCCCTACGAGCAGTACTTC. The encoded protein is CASSYSGQGPYEQYF.

This clonotype was detected many times. The rearrangement uses TRBV24-1 and TRBJ2-1; TRBD1 aligns across 7 bases. The length of the CDR3 is 14 residues. Per germline, CDR1 KGHDR and CDR2 SFDVKD. J gave up 6 bases and V 5 bases, and 6 bases lay outside the gene matches. The DNA of the CDR3 is TGTGCCACCAGTGGGCCGGGACAGTTCAATGAGCAGTTCTTC. Its protein is CATSGPGQFNEQFF.

On this clonotype: This clone may be a read error of a much larger clone one base away. The rearrangement links TRBV2 to TRBJ2-7; 9 nucleotides match TRBD1. Germline V lookup: CDR1 SNHLY, CDR2 FYNNEI. The CDR3 extends over 14 amino acids. V dropped 3 bases and J dropped 2; count of bases not matched to a gene: 2. The CDR3 reads CASSDRDRAYEQYF. CDR3 DNA: TGTGCCAGCAGTGACAGGGACAGGGCCTACGAGCAGTACTTC.

This chain uses TRBV24-1 with TRBJ1-1; the match to TRBD1 covers 8 bases. The CDR3 has 15 amino acids. V was clipped by 5 bases and J by 1 base; unmatched bases: 5. Germline V gene data show CDR1 as KGHDR and CDR2 as SFDVKD. The CDR3 region has the DNA TGTGCCACCAGTGCGTCGACAGGGGCGAACACTGAAGCTTTCTTT. This encodes CATSASTGANTEAFF.